These 28 T cell receptor beta chains originate from one sample sequenced in a study of tumor-infiltrating lymphocytes in localized non-small cell lung cancer. Data came from immunoSEQ multiplex PCR; TCRdb stores just in-frame clones and leaves some out. The sample holds 15,000 to 20,000 clones, approximately 80% seen once. The sequencing input was lung tumor tissue. The source of these receptors is a human donor with non-small cell lung cancer.

V gene TRBV7-2 combines with J gene TRBJ2-7; 7 nucleotides match TRBD2. Germline V gene sequence: CDR1 SGHTA, CDR2 FQGNSA. The V and J ends lost 5 bases and 2 bases, in that order; junction bases with no gene match: 21. This CDR3 comprises 19 residues. CDR3 nucleotide sequence: TGTGCCAGCAGCCCAAGGGAGGGGTTTCAAGGGCAGGACGCCTACGAGCAGTACTTC. It translates to CASSPREGFQGQDAYEQYF.

This clone was recorded once. The chain is built from TRBV5-1 and TRBJ2-7; 8 bases map to TRBD1. This CDR3 has 15 amino acids. Germline V gene lookup returns CDR1 SGHRS and CDR2 YFSETQ. Losses at the gene ends were 1 base for V and 2 bases for J; bases not matched to a gene: 5. The CDR3 here is CASSLITGGTYEQYF. In nucleotides, the CDR3 is TGCGCCAGCAGCTTGATAACAGGGGGGACCTACGAGCAGTACTTC. Based on the CDR3 plus reference TRBV5-1 and TRBJ2-7, the full variable domain is KAGVTQTPRYLIKTRGQQVTLSCSPISGHRSVSWYQQTPGQGLQFLFEYFSETQRNKGNFPGRFSGRQFSNSRSEMNVSTLELGDSALYLCASSLITGGTYEQYFGPGTRLTVT.

The rearrangement links TRBV6-6 to TRBJ1-6; D remains ambiguous. V lost 6 bases and J lost 7, with 13 bases in between. Per germline, CDR1 MNHNY and CDR2 SVGAGI (reference sequence). The CDR3 consists of 14 residues. The CDR3 region has the DNA TGTGCCAGCAGCCCCGACGGGCAGAATTCACCCCTCCACTTT. Translating gives CASSPDGQNSPLHF.

This chain links TRBV7-2 with TRBJ1-1; perhaps TRBD1 as D (6 bases). Germline CDR1 reads SGHTA; CDR2 reads FQGNSA. V was cut by 4 bases and J by 10 bases, with 19 bases left in between. This CDR3 contains 14 residues. The CDR3 sequence: CASSSQGGGRVAFF. The CDR3 coding sequence is TGTGCCAGCAGCTCCCAAGGTGGGGGGCGAGTAGCTTTCTTT. Combining the CDR3 with reference TRBV7-2 and TRBJ1-1 gives the whole variable domain GAGVSQSPSNKVTEKGKDVELRCDPISGHTALYWYRQSLGQGLEFLIYFQGNSAPDKSGLPSDRFSAERTGGSVSTLTIQRTQQEDSAVYLCASSSQGGGRVAFFGQGTRLTVV.

This chain connects TRBV6-5 to TRBJ2-6, with D tentatively TRBD2 (6 bases). The CDR3 totals 15 residues. V was clipped by 2 bases and J by 2 bases, with 7 bases between them. Germline V gives CDR1 MNHEY, CDR2 SVGAGI. The CDR3 reads CASSYGGAGANVLTF. CDR3 nucleotides: TGTGCCAGCAGTTACGGAGGGGCTGGGGCCAACGTCCTGACTTTC.

This clone was detected only once. This chain joins TRBV18 and TRBJ1-6; D remains ambiguous. Germline CDR1 and CDR2: KGHSH and LQKENI. Trimming removed 0 bases at V and 7 bases at J, with 13 bases between. This CDR3 has 16 residues. This CDR3 reads CASSPPTGPGNSPLHF. CDR3 bases: TGTGCCAGCTCACCACCGACCGGGCCGGGGAATTCACCCCTCCACTTT.

The chain uses TRBV5-1 and TRBJ2-5; 8 positions match TRBD1. This CDR3 contains 16 residues. CDR1 is SGHRS and CDR2 is YFSETQ in the germline V gene. Trimming at V came to 0 bases and at J to 4 bases, leaving 8 bases not matched to a gene. CDR3 DNA: TGCGCCAGCAGCTTGGCCGACAGGGGTGGGCGAGAGACCCAGTACTTC. This translates into CASSLADRGGRETQYF.

V gene TRBV7-2 combines with J gene TRBJ1-1, with 9 bases lining up with TRBD1. The CDR3 is made up of 15 amino acids. In germline, CDR1 is SGHTA, CDR2 FQGNSA. V shed 5 bases, J shed 1 base, and the junction held 5 bases outside the gene matches. CDR3 in DNA: TGTGCCAGCAGCCGCACAGGGGGCCGGAACACTGAAGCTTTCTTT. This encodes CASSRTGGRNTEAFF.

This clone was counted between two and nine times. The rearrangement uses TRBV7-8 and TRBJ1-1; maybe TRBD1 (5 bases). In germline, CDR1 is SGHVS, CDR2 FQNEAQ. V lost 5 bases, J lost 0 bases, and 13 bases lay in between. This CDR3 is 15 amino acids long. The DNA for the CDR3 is TGTGCCAGCAGCAAATGGGGCTGGATGAACACTGAAGCTTTCTTT. Translating it yields CASSKWGWMNTEAFF.

The V and J genes are TRBV5-4 and TRBJ1-5, with D unclear. The CDR3 totals 14 residues. CDR1 and CDR2 (germline): SGHNT, YYREEE (reference sequence). With 4 bases removed from V and 0 bases from J, the gap between germline ends came to 8 bases. This CDR3 is CASSRLGSNQPQHF. The CDR3 coding sequence is TGTGCCAGCAGCCGCCTGGGTAGCAATCAGCCCCAGCATTTT.

This clone appeared a few times. The rearrangement uses TRBV19 and TRBJ2-3, with 9 bases fitting TRBD1. The CDR3 loop spans 15 amino acids. J lost 1 base, V lost 5 bases, and 4 bases had no gene match. Germline CDR1 and CDR2: LNHDA and SQIVND (reference sequence). The CDR3 region is CASSRDRVGTDTQYF. The CDR3 bases are TGTGCCAGTAGTCGGGACAGGGTTGGCACAGATACGCAGTATTTT.

The chain recombines TRBV7-2 with TRBJ1-2, with a weak D call TRBD1 (6 bases). The germline V and J ends were trimmed by 2 bases and 5 bases, with 15 bases remaining between them. Germline V gene data show CDR1 as SGHTA and CDR2 as FQGNSA. The CDR3 loop spans 15 amino acids. The CDR3, as DNA: TGTGCCAGCAGCTTACGGGACACGACCTTATATGGCTACACCTTC. It codes for CASSLRDTTLYGYTF.

This clone was detected only once. J is TRBJ2-3 and V is TRBV11-3; 8 nucleotides match TRBD1. The germline V gene encodes CDR1 SGHNT and CDR2 YENEEA. J lost 3 bases, V lost 5 bases, and 7 bases had no gene match. The CDR3 covers 15 residues. The CDR3: CASSRQGLNTDTQYF. The CDR3 nucleotides are TGTGCCAGCAGCCGACAGGGGTTGAATACAGATACGCAGTATTTT.

The table lists this clone with a few counts. The rearrangement links TRBV10-3 to TRBJ1-5; a weak D match, TRBD1 (5 bases). Trimming shortened V by 5 bases and J by 6 bases, and 14 bases separated the two germline ends. Germline CDR1 reads ENHRY; CDR2 reads SYGVKD. This CDR3 has 14 amino acids. Written as DNA, the CDR3 is TGTGCCATCAGTCTAGACAGCCCTGGTCAGCCCCAGCATTTT. Amino acid sequence: CAISLDSPGQPQHF.

The chain carries TRBV11-2 and TRBJ2-7, with no clear D. The CDR3 length is 17 residues. CDR1 SGHAT and CDR2 FQNNGV come from the germline V gene. The V gene lost 4 bases and the J gene lost 2 bases, with 21 bases spanning the gap. This chain's CDR3 is CASSSFGDVVWTYEQYF. The CDR3 nucleotides read TGTGCCAGCAGCTCATTTGGTGATGTGGTGTGGACCTACGAGCAGTACTTC. The complete variable domain, with remaining parts taken from reference TRBV11-2 and TRBJ2-7, reads EAGVAQSPRYKIIEKRQSVAFWCNPISGHATLYWYQQILGQGPKLLIQFQNNGVVDDSQLPKDRFSAERLKGVDSTLKIQPAKLEDSAVYLCASSSFGDVVWTYEQYFGPGTRLTVT.

The V and J genes are TRBV5-8 and TRBJ1-5; 7 bases match TRBD1. CDR1 and CDR2 (germline): SGHTS, YDEGEE. After removal of 4 bases from V and 2 bases from J, the junction contained 9 bases not matched to a gene. The CDR3 has 16 residues. As DNA, the CDR3 is TGTGCCAGCAGCCCACTCAGGGGGACGGGCAATCAGCCCCAGCATTTT. It encodes CASSPLRGTGNQPQHF.

This sequence joins TRBV4-1 and TRBJ1-2; possibly TRBD1 for D (6 bases). CDR1 and CDR2 (germline): MGHRA, YSYEKL. The CDR3 totals 15 residues. Trimming shortened V by 4 bases and J by 3 bases, and 15 bases separated the two germline ends. The CDR3 region has the DNA TGCGCCAGCAGCCCAAGACAGGCGCCCGACTATGGCTACACCTTC. This codes for CASSPRQAPDYGYTF.

V is TRBV14 and J is TRBJ1-3; no definite D call. This CDR3 is 17 amino acids long. Germline CDR1 and CDR2: SGHDN and FVKESK. The ends were cut back, 3 bases at V and 4 bases at J, with 19 bases in the middle. This chain's CDR3 is CASSHHRERPGGNTIYF. The DNA of the CDR3 is TGTGCCAGCAGCCACCACCGAGAGAGGCCCGGAGGAAACACCATATATTTT.

The rearrangement links TRBV7-2 to TRBJ2-7; possibly TRBD1 for D (7 bases). Trimming cost V 5 bases and J 2 bases, with 10 bases left between them. The germline gives CDR1 SGHTA, CDR2 FQGNSA. The CDR3 covers 13 residues. CDR3 region: CASSLRGAYEQYF. The CDR3, as DNA: TGTGCCAGCAGCCTCAGGGGGGCCTACGAGCAGTACTTC.

The CDR3 sequence: CASSFDPHRDGYEQYF. The CDR3 nucleotides read TGTGCCAGCAGCTTCGACCCCCACAGGGACGGCTACGAGCAGTACTTC. The genes are TRBV7-6 and TRBJ2-7; perhaps TRBD1 as D (6 bases). CDR1 is SGHVS and CDR2 is FNYEAQ in the germline V gene. Trimming left V 3 bases short and J 3 bases short, with 18 bases between. This CDR3 is built from 16 residues.

The chain couples TRBV7-2 to TRBJ1-5; D uncertain. Trimming removed 5 bases at V and 2 bases at J, with 16 bases between. The germline V gene has CDR1 SGHTA and CDR2 FQGNSA. The CDR3 has 16 residues. CDR3 protein: CASSPQPGRGNQPQHF. The CDR3 region has the DNA TGTGCCAGCAGCCCCCAACCGGGCCGAGGCAATCAGCCCCAGCATTTT.

Regarding this clone: Relative to the germline gene, one junction end is altered; a read error may explain this. The chain uses TRBV7-2 and TRBJ1-2; D is possibly TRBD1 (5 bases). Germline V CDR1 and CDR2: SGHTA, FQGNSA. The CDR3 loop spans 13 amino acids. CDR3 region: CASSFRLAGLLDF. CDR3 nucleotides: TGTGCCAGCAGCTTTAGGCTGGCAGGGCTATTGGACTTC.

The chain links TRBV7-8 to TRBJ2-7; TRBD1 is a possible D gene (7 bases). The CDR3 is made up of 14 amino acids. Trimming left V 5 bases short and J 7 bases short, with 18 bases between. Looked up from germline, CDR1 is SGHVS and CDR2 is FQNEAQ. CDR3 loop: CASSLRDRRDEQYF. The CDR3 DNA sequence: TGTGCCAGCAGCCTGCGGGACAGAAGAGATGAGCAGTACTTC.

The chain employs TRBV6-5 and TRBJ1-2, with a weak D call TRBD1 (5 bases). CDR3 size: 14 residues. Trimming took 2 bases from V and 5 from J, leaving 12 bases between them. Germline V lookup: CDR1 MNHEY, CDR2 SVGAGI. In nucleotides, the CDR3 is TGTGCCAGCAGTTACGACAGAGGATTATATGGCTACACCTTC. It specifies CASSYDRGLYGYTF.

J is TRBJ2-2 and V is TRBV30; D is undetermined. Germline V lookup: CDR1 GTSNPN, CDR2 SVGIG (reference sequence). Trimming pared 4 bases from V and 6 bases from J, leaving 9 bases between. This CDR3 contains 12 residues. The CDR3 DNA follows: TGTGCCTGGATTCTACACGCCGGGGAGCTGTTTTTT. It codes for CAWILHAGELFF.

The chain combines TRBV2 with TRBJ1-2; D is ambiguous. The length of the CDR3 is 12 residues. Germline V gene data show CDR1 as SNHLY and CDR2 as FYNNEI. V was shortened by 0 bases and J by 8 bases, with 7 bases between the two germline ends. CDR3 bases: TGTGCCAGCAGTGAAGCGGCGCCGGGCTACACCTTC. This sequence encodes CASSEAAPGYTF.

The V and J genes are TRBV19 and TRBJ1-2, with 9 positions matching TRBD1. J gave up 0 bases and V 3 bases, and 2 bases lay outside the gene matches. The CDR3 consists of 15 residues. CDR1 and CDR2 from the germline V gene are LNHDA and SQIVND (reference sequence). The CDR3 spells CASSIDRGTNYGYTF. CDR3 in DNA: TGTGCCAGTAGTATCGACAGGGGGACTAACTATGGCTACACCTTC.

Judged by abundance, this clone is medium-sized. The chain employs TRBV6-5 and TRBJ2-7; the match to TRBD1 covers 7 bases. The CDR3 covers 15 residues. Germline V lookup: CDR1 MNHEY, CDR2 SVGAGI. The V and J ends lost 5 bases and 3 bases, in that order; junction bases with no gene match: 10. CDR3 nucleotides: TGTGCCAGCAGTAACCCGAGACAGGGTAGCTACGAGCAGTACTTC. The encoded protein is CASSNPRQGSYEQYF.